This is a list of T cell receptor beta chains from one sample in a study of cytomegalovirus exposure and HLA in healthy donors. Assay: immunoSEQ multiplex PCR; the TCRdb copy retains only in-frame clones and omits some. The sample carries approximately 150,000 clones, roughly 86% recorded once. Sequenced input: PBMCs. The receptors were gathered from a woman aged 40 to 50 in good health and CMV-seronegative. Both conserved end residues are trimmed from each CDR3. Fields, in order: CDR3 length, V gene, J gene, CDR3 protein.

>12|TRBV2|TRBJ2-3
ASSALSNTDTQY
>13|TRBV2|TRBJ1-1
ASSEYQGMNTEAF
>11|TRBV14|TRBJ2-7
ASSQVAGYEQY
>10|TRBV2|TRBJ2-5
ASIGLQETQY
>13|TRBV5-4|TRBJ2-7
ASSFSGIPPYEQY
>12|TRBV27|TRBJ2-7
ASSSPGTGNEQY
>14|TRBV4-1|-
ASSPAYGTTLDEQY
>13|TRBV2|TRBJ2-2
ASSVNSGNTGELF
>9|TRBV2|TRBJ2-7
ASTGFYEQY
>10|TRBV11-1|TRBJ2-1
ASSPVYNEQF
>13|TRBV28|TRBJ1-2
ASSLMAQEGYGYT
>11|TRBV2|TRBJ2-1
ASGRAPYNEQF
>13|TRBV5-4|TRBJ2-2
ASKSGGPGTGELF
>13|TRBV11-3|TRBJ2-2
ASSLVLAGTGELF
>12|TRBV27|TRBJ2-2
ASSLQGSSGELF
>13|TRBV29-1|TRBJ2-7
SVSSSWRADYEQY
>15|TRBV7-9|TRBJ2-3
ASSSPYDRAYTDTQY
>14|TRBV10-3|TRBJ2-2
AIQRTSGVNTGELF
>14|TRBV6-5|TRBJ1-6
ASSYSNGAGDSPLH
>14|TRBV7-9|TRBJ2-1
ASSPRMGRGYNEQF
>10|TRBV5-1|TRBJ2-5
ASRGQGETQY
>13|TRBV28|TRBJ1-2
ASFAESAGRYGYT
>11|TRBV5-6|TRBJ2-3
ASSRRGGDTQY
>15|TRBV13|TRBJ2-7
ASSSSPSGRGTYEQY
>12|TRBV29-1|TRBJ2-5
SVDLDRGRETQY
>13|TRBV7-2|TRBJ2-5
ASSFQYGREETQY
>13|TRBV28|TRBJ2-6
ASSFWGLGANVLT
>12|TRBV6-5|TRBJ1-1
ASSYRGGNTEAF
>16|TRBV4-1|TRBJ2-7
ASSQLIIAGLAPHEQY
>14|TRBV14|TRBJ2-1
ASSQEVGLAGVEQF